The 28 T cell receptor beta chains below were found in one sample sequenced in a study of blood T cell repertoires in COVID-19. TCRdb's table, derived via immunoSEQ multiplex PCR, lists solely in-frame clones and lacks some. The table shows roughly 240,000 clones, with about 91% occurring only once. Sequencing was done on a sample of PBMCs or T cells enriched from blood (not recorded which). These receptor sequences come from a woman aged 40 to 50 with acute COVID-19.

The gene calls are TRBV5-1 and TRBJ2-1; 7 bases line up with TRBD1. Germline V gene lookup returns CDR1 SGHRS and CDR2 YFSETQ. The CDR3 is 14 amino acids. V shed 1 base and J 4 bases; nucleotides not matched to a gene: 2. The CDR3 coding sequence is TGCGCCAGCAGCTTGCGGACAGGTTACAATGAGCAGTTCTTC. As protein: CASSLRTGYNEQFF. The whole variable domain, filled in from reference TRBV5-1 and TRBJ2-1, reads KAGVTQTPRYLIKTRGQQVTLSCSPISGHRSVSWYQQTPGQGLQFLFEYFSETQRNKGNFPGRFSGRQFSNSRSEMNVSTLELGDSALYLCASSLRTGYNEQFFGPGTRLTVL.

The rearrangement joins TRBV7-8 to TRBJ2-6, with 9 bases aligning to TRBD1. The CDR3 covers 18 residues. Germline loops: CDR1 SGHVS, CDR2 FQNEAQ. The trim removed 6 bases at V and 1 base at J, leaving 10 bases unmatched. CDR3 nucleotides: TGTGCCAGCAGGGGGTGGACAGGGGCCGGATCTGGGGCCAACGTCCTGACTTTC. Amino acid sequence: CASRGWTGAGSGANVLTF.

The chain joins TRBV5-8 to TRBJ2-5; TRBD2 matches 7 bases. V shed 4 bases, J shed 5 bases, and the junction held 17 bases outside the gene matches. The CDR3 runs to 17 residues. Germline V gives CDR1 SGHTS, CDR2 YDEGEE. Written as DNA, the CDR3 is TGTGCCAGCAGCATCGGTGGGGGACCCGGGGGGTTGGAGACCCAGTACTTC. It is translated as CASSIGGGPGGLETQYF.

The CDR3 coding sequence is TGTGCCAGCAGCCCCCGCGGGGGAGTTGGGGCCAACGTCCTGACTTTC. Translating gives CASSPRGGVGANVLTF. This sequence joins TRBV14 and TRBJ2-6, with 7 bases fitting TRBD2. CDR1 and CDR2 (germline): SGHDN, FVKESK. Trimming took 4 bases from V and 3 from J; bases not matched to a gene: 6. The CDR3 runs to 16 residues.

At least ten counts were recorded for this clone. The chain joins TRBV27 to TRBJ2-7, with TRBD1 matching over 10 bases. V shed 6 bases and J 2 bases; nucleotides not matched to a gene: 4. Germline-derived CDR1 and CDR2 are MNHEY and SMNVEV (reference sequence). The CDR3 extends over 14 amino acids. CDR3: CASRLGTGAYEQYF. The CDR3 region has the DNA TGTGCCAGCAGGCTTGGGACAGGGGCCTACGAGCAGTACTTC.

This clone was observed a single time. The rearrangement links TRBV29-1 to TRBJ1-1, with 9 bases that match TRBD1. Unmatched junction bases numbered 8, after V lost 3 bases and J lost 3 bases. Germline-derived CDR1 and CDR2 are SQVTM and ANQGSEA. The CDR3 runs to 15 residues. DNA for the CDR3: TGCAGCGTTGATTCCGGACAGGGGTTGCACACTGAAGCTTTCTTT. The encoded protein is CSVDSGQGLHTEAFF.

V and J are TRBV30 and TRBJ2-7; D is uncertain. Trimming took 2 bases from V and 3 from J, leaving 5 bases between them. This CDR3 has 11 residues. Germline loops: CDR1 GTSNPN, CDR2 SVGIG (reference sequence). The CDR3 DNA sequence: TGTGCCTGGAGTCAGGACTACGAGCAGTACTTC. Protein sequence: CAWSQDYEQYF.

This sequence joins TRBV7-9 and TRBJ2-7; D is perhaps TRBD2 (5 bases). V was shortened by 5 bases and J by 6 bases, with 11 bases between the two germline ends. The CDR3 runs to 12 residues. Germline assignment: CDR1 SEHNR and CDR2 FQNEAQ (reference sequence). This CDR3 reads CASSGERGEQYF. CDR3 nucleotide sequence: TGTGCCAGCAGCGGGGAGAGAGGCGAGCAGTACTTC. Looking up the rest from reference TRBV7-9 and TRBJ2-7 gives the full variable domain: DTGVSQNPRHKITKRGQNVTFRCDPISEHNRLYWYRQTLGQGPEFLTYFQNEAQLEKSRLLSDRFSAERPKGSFSTLEIQRTEQGDSAMYLCASSGERGEQYFGPGTRLTVT.

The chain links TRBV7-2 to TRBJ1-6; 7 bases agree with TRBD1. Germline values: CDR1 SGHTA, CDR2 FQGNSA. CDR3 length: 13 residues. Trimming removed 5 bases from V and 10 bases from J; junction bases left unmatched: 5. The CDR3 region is CASSPGTDSPLHF. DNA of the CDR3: TGTGCCAGCAGCCCCGGGACAGACTCACCCCTCCACTTT.

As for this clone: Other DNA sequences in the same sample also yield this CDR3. The CDR3 nucleotides are TGTGCCAGCAGTGGGGGGACAGGGAACTATAATTCACCCCTCCACTTT. Its translation is CASSGGTGNYNSPLHF. The chain links TRBV2 to TRBJ1-6, with 9 bases fitting TRBD1. This CDR3 region has 16 residues. Germline V gives CDR1 SNHLY, CDR2 FYNNEI. V was clipped by 4 bases and J by 3 bases; unmatched bases: 4. The full variable domain, rest sourced from reference TRBV2 and TRBJ1-6, is EPEVTQTPSHQVTQMGQEVILRCVPISNHLYFYWYRQILGQKVEFLVSFYNNEISEKSEIFDDQFSVERPDGSNFTLKIRSTKLEDSAMYFCASSGGTGNYNSPLHFGNGTRLTVT.

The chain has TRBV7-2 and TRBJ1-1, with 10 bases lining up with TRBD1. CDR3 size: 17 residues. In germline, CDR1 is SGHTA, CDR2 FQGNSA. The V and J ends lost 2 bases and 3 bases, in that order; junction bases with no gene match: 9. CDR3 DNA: TGTGCCAGCAGCTTATTTAATACCGGGACAGGGGACACTGAAGCTTTCTTT. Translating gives CASSLFNTGTGDTEAFF.

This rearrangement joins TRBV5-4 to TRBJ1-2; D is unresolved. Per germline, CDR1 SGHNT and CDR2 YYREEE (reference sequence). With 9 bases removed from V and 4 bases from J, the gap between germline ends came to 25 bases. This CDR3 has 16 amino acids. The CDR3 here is CATTASMAGDVYGYTF. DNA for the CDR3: TGTGCCACCACGGCCTCTATGGCGGGTGATGTCTATGGCTACACCTTC.

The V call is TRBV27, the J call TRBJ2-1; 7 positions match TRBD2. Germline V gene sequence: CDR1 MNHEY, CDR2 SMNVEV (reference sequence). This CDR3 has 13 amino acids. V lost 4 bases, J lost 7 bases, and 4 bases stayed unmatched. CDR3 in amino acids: CASSSYGGNEQFF. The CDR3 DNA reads TGTGCCAGCAGTTCATACGGGGGGAATGAGCAGTTCTTC.

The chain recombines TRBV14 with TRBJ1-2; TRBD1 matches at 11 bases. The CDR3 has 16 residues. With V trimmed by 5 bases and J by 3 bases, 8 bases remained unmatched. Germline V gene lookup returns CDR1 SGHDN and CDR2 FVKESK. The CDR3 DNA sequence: TGTGCCAGCAGCTCGGTTCCGGGACAGGGGGACTATGGCTACACCTTC. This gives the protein CASSSVPGQGDYGYTF.

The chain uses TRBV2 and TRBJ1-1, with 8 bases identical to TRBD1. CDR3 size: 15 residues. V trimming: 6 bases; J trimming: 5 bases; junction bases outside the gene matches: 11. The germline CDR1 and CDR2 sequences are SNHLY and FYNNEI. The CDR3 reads CASRAQGGSGTEAFF. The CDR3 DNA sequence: TGTGCCAGCAGGGCACAGGGGGGAAGTGGAACTGAAGCTTTCTTT.

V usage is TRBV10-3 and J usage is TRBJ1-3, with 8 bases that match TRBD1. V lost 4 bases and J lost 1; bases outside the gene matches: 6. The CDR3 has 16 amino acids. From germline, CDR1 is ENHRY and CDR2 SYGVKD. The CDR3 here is CAISASRGLSGNTIYF. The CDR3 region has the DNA TGTGCCATCAGTGCTAGCAGGGGGCTTTCTGGAAACACCATATATTTT.

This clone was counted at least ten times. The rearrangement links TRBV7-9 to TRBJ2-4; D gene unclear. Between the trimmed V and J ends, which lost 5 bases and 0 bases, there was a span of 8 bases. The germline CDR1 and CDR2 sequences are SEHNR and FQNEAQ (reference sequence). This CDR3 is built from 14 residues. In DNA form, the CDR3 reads TGTGCCAGCAGCCAGTATGAAGCCAAAAACATTCAGTACTTC. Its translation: CASSQYEAKNIQYF.

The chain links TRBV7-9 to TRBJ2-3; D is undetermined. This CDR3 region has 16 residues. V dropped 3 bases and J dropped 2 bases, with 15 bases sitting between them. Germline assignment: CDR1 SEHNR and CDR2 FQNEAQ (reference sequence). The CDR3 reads CASSFIGTGDTDTQYF. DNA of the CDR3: TGTGCCAGCAGCTTTATAGGAACCGGAGACACAGATACGCAGTATTTT.

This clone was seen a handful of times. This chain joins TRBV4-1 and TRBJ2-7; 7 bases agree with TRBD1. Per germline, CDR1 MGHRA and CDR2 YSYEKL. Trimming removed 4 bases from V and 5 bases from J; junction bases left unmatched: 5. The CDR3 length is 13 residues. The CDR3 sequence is CASSPGTADEQYF. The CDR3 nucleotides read TGCGCCAGCAGCCCCGGGACAGCGGACGAGCAGTACTTC.

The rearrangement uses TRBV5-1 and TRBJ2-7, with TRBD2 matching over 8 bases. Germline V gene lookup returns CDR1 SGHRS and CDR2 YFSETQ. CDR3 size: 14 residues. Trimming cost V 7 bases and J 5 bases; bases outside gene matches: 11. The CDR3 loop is CASSTRGGRDEQYF. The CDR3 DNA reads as TGCGCCAGCTCCACTCGGGGGGGCCGAGACGAGCAGTACTTC. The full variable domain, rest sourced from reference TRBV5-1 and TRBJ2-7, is KAGVTQTPRYLIKTRGQQVTLSCSPISGHRSVSWYQQTPGQGLQFLFEYFSETQRNKGNFPGRFSGRQFSNSRSEMNVSTLELGDSALYLCASSTRGGRDEQYFGPGTRLTVT.

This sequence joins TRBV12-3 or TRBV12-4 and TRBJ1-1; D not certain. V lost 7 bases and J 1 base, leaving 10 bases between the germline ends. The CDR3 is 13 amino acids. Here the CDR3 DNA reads TGTGCCAGCACCCGACACAAGAACACTGAAGCTTTCTTT. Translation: CASTRHKNTEAFF.

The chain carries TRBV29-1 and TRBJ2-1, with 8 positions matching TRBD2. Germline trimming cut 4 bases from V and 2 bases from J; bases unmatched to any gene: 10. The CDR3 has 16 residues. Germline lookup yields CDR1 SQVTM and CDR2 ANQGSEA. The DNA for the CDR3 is TGCAGCGTTGTGGGTCGGGCGGGGGGCACCTACAATGAGCAGTTCTTC. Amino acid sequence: CSVVGRAGGTYNEQFF.

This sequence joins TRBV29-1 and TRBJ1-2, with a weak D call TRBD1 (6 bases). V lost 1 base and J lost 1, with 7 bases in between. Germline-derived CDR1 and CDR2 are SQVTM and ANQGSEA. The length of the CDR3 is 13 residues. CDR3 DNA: TGCAGCGTTGAAGGGACAGATAACTATGGCTACACCTTC. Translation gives CSVEGTDNYGYTF.

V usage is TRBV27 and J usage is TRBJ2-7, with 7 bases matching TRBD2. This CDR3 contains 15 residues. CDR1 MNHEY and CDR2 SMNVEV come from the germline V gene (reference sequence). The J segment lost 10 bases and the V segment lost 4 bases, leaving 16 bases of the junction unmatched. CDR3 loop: CASSSLAVGNVVQYV. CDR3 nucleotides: TGTGCCAGCAGTTCCCTAGCGGTTGGAAATGTCGTACAGTACGTC.

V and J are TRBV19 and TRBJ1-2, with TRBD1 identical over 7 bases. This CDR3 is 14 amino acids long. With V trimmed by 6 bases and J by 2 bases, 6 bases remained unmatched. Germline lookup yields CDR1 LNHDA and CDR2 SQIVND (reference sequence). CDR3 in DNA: TGTGCCAGTAGGGGGACAGCCTACAACTATGGCTACACCTTC. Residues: CASRGTAYNYGYTF.

CDR3 in amino acids: CASSPSQETQYF. The CDR3 nucleotides read TGTGCCAGCAGCCCCTCCCAAGAGACCCAGTACTTC. The gene calls are TRBV14 and TRBJ2-5; D remains ambiguous. The length of the CDR3 is 12 residues. V was clipped by 4 bases and J by 1 base, with 4 bases between them. Per germline, CDR1 SGHDN and CDR2 FVKESK.

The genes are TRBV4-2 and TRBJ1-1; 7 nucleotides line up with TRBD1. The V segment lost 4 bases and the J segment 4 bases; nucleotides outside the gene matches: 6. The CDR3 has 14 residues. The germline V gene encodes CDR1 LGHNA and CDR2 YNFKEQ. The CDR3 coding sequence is TGTGCCAGCAGCCTAATGGGGGACAGCACTGAAGCTTTCTTT. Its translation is CASSLMGDSTEAFF.

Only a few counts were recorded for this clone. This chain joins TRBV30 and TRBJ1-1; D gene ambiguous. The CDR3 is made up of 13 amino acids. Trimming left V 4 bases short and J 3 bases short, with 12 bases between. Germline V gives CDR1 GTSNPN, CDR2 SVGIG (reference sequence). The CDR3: CAWTPAGDTEAFF. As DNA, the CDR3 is TGTGCCTGGACCCCGGCGGGTGACACTGAAGCTTTCTTT.